The T cell receptor (beta chain) described here comes from a study of post-analysis software for immune sequencing data. Study-level background: The patients showed relapsing-remitting, secondary progressive and progressive-relapsing multiple sclerosis courses. Broader study findings: Controls significantly exceeded multiple sclerosis patients in normalized Chao1 diversity. When the samples were clustered directly with F measure, those that had been prepared in the same batch showed strong co-clustering. TRBV segments more frequent in patients than in controls numbered a few and included TRBV5-6, TRBV5-1 and TRBV20-1.

A note on this clonotype: No antigen is known for it.

This CDR3 has 17 residues. Trimming at V came to 6 bases and at J to 2 bases, leaving 11 bases not matched to a gene. From germline, CDR1 is SGHRS and CDR2 YFSETQ. TCR beta cDNA libraries had unique molecular identifiers. The T cell input of about 0.85 to 10 million gave roughly 0.5 million cDNA molecules. TCRdb passed the PCR reads through MiXCR, listing each CDR3 protein once. The profile shows fewer than 600,000 distinct CDR3 sequences, around 40% of them singletons. The receptor's source is a girl under 18 with multiple sclerosis. The material sequenced was blood. This chain links TRBV5-1 with TRBJ1-2, with TRBD1 matching 12 bases. The CDR3 here is CASNHMPGQGANYGYTF. In DNA, the CDR3 is TGCGCCAGCAACCACATGCCGGGACAGGGGGCGAACTATGGCTACACCTTC.